This T cell receptor beta chain stems from a study of cytomegalovirus exposure and HLA in healthy donors. In the PCR, 60 Vbeta and 13 Jbeta primers were used. Profiled with immunoSEQ multiplex PCR; TCRdb holds only in-frame clones, not every one. This sample yields some 80,000 clones, of which about 78% are seen a single time; less than 2% belongs to the top ten. V was clipped by 4 bases and J by 4 bases, with 8 bases between them. The CDR3 length is 13 residues. Germline assignment: CDR1 MGHRA and CDR2 YSYEKL. This rearrangement joins TRBV4-1 to TRBJ1-5; D unclear. The sequencing sample was made of PBMCs. This receptor was taken from a man aged 35-49 years in good health and CMV-seronegative. The CDR3 nucleotides read TGCGCCAGCAGCCGATGGCGGAATCAGCCCCAGCATTTT. Its protein product is CASSRWRNQPQHF.